This T cell receptor beta chain was captured by sequencing in a study of cytomegalovirus exposure and HLA in healthy donors. The wider study: The Caucasian-associated ancestry cluster held over 65% of over 350 genotyped donors. Broader study findings: Indistinguishability led to the exclusion of some V segments, TRBV6-2 and TRBV6-3 included. Common viral pathogens seemed to be connected with several of the most significant clusters, according to a later analysis.

Although they were nominally healthy when sampled, donors likely had unrecorded immune exposures. The PCR made use of 60 Vbeta and 13 Jbeta primers. The repertoire was sequenced with immunoSEQ multiplex PCR; TCRdb's copy has only in-frame clones and lacks some. Found here are just over 80,000 clones; the top ten clones hold approximately 1.1%. The CDR3 extends over 13 amino acids. Germline-derived CDR1 and CDR2 are MNHEY and SMNVEV (reference sequence). Trimming pared 5 bases from V and 2 bases from J, leaving 7 bases between. Concerning this clone itself: Antigen unknown.

Specimen: PBMCs. The sequence was obtained from a woman in her thirties in good health and CMV-seronegative. The chain couples TRBV27 to TRBJ1-3; D unresolved. CDR3 amino acids: CASSDSAGNTIYF. As DNA, the CDR3 is TGTGCCAGCAGTGACTCGGCTGGAAACACCATATATTTT.